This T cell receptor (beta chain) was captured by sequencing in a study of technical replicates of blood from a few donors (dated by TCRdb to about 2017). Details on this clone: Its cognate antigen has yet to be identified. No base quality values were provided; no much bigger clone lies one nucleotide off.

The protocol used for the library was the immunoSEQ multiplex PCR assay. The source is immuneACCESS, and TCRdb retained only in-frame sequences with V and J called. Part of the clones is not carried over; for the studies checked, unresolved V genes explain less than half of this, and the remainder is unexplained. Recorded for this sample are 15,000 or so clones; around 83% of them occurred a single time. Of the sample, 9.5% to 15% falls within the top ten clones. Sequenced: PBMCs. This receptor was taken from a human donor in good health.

The CDR3: CASSRLAGGKSYEQYF. The DNA sequence is given as TGTGCCAGCAGTCGTTTAGCGGGAGGGAAGTCCTACGAGCAGTACTTC. Rearrangement joined TRBV27 to TRBJ2-7; 11 bases in the middle match TRBD2. CDR1 and CDR2, looked up from the germline V gene (reference sequence), are MNHEY and SMNVEV. V trim: 5 bases; J trim: 1 base; unmatched bases: 7. Reading from cysteine to phenylalanine, the CDR3 counts 16 amino acids. Only the CDR3 DNA stays, 48 bases, in frame from base 1.